This T cell receptor (beta chain) was documented in a study of shared clonotypes between healthy human individuals. On the study more broadly: Three plates each covered CD4 naive and memory; CD8 naive two, CD8 memory one.

The CDR3 totals 18 residues. Deletions cut 1 base from V and 7 bases from J, with 20 bases between. Sequenced by immunoSEQ multiplex PCR; TCRdb stores in-frame clones only, minus some. The data contain some 1 million clones, under 80% of them singletons. The chain links TRBV23-1 to TRBJ1-6; a possible D gene is TRBD1 (6 bases). TRBV23-1 is reported as an ORF; its role is uncertain. The sequence was collected from a man younger than 35 in good health. Source material: memory CD4+ T cells sorted from blood. As to subset: CD45RA-negative fraction. The CDR3 region is CASSQCVLSGVYNSPLHF. DNA for the CDR3: TGCGCCAGCAGTCAATGCGTGTTGTCAGGGGTGTACAATTCACCCCTCCACTTT.